This note documents a single T cell receptor beta chain sequence. The record originates from a study of blood T cells in healthy people across ages. For every donor, a draw yielded 7.5 to 10 milliliters of peripheral blood. Every sample yielded at least 7 million isolated PBMCs. Using a J-beta primer mix together with a sample-barcoded 5' primer, a second PCR was run for roughly 6 to 11 cycles. TCRdb processed the 5' RACE reads anew with MiXCR; each CDR3 protein has one entry. The sample carries hundreds of thousands of distinct CDR3 sequences, approximately 49% recorded once. The germline gives CDR1 MGHRA, CDR2 YSYEKL. This CDR3 has 18 amino acids. V trimming: 5 bases; J trimming: 0 bases; junction bases outside the gene matches: 10.

The receptor's source is a man under 40 in good health. Sequences were obtained from blood. The genes are TRBV4-1 and TRBJ2-3, with 11 nucleotides matching TRBD2. The CDR3 loop reads CASSFSGGAGFSTDTQYF. CDR3 in DNA: TGCGCCAGCAGCTTTAGCGGGGGGGCCGGCTTTAGCACAGATACGCAGTATTTT.